This T cell receptor (beta chain) is from a study of early T cells in non-severe SARS-CoV-2 infection. Across the whole study: Sequencing targeted bulk RNA from unsorted whole blood, leaving chains unpaired. Study-wide results and caveats: VDJdb-based matching was biased toward anti-spike CD8 responses and missed private and CD4 specificities.

A remark on this clonotype: Its antigen remains unknown.

This CDR3 region has 15 residues. Germline V gene lookup returns CDR1 DFQATT and CDR2 SNEGSKA (reference sequence). The ends lost 6 bases at V and 3 bases at J; junction bases unmatched: 11. cDNA molecules, individually, were tagged with unique molecular identifiers. TCRdb ran MiXCR on the 5' RACE reads and lists one entry per CDR3 protein. The table records about 61,000 distinct CDR3 sequences, around 12% of them present only once. V usage is TRBV20-1 and J usage is TRBJ2-3; 8 positions agree with TRBD2. The sample was whole blood, taken at baseline. The sequence was collected from an adult who was a healthcare worker with PCR-confirmed SARS-CoV-2 infection or an uninfected control (not recorded which). The donor label of this sample is uncertain. CDR3 coding DNA: TGCAGTGCCCGCCGGGGGGGGACGGGGACAGATACGCAGTATTTT. Translated: CSARRGGTGTDTQYF.